One sample yielded the 21 T cell receptor beta chains listed below, sequenced in a study of post-analysis software for immune sequencing data. Study results and limitations: When patients were compared with controls, four to six TRBV segments were more frequent, TRBV5-6, TRBV5-1 and TRBV20-1 among them.

Libraries were made from TCR beta cDNA, and they carried unique molecular identifiers. Using its own MiXCR run on the PCR reads, TCRdb lists one record per CDR3 protein. The profile covers a few hundred thousand distinct CDR3 sequences, with around 40% appearing a single time and over 10% taken by the ten largest. No cognate antigen is known for these TCRs. The specimen was blood. These receptors were taken from a girl aged 5-17 years with multiple sclerosis.

The gene calls are TRBV9 and TRBJ1-3; D uncertain. From germline, CDR1 is SGDLS and CDR2 YYNGEE. The CDR3 is 15 amino acids. V lost 1 base and J 0 bases, leaving 8 bases between the germline ends. The CDR3 DNA follows: TGTGCCAGCAGCGTATCAGGAAACTCTGGAAACACCATATATTTT. Amino acids: CASSVSGNSGNTIYF.

This clonotype was seen a handful of times. The rearrangement links TRBV28 to TRBJ2-1, with a possible D match to TRBD1 (6 bases). Germline V gene sequence: CDR1 MDHEN, CDR2 SYDVKM. CDR3 length: 14 residues. V lost 7 bases, J lost 6 bases, and 16 bases lay in between. Here the CDR3 DNA reads TGTGCCAGCATTACTCCGGGACAACCCAATGAGCAGTTCTTC. Residues: CASITPGQPNEQFF.

This clonotype was seen a handful of times. The chain is built from TRBV11-2 and TRBJ2-7; TRBD1 is a possible D gene (6 bases). The CDR3 extends over 19 amino acids. V shed 0 bases and J shed 4 bases, with 25 bases lying between them. CDR1 and CDR2 from the germline V gene are SGHAT and FQNNGV. CDR3 DNA sequence: TGTGCCAGCAGCTTAGATCGAGTTTTCGGGCAGGGGCCTTTATACGAGCAGTACTTC. This sequence encodes CASSLDRVFGQGPLYEQYF.

J is TRBJ2-7 and V is TRBV2, with a possible D match to TRBD2 (5 bases). In germline, CDR1 is SNHLY, CDR2 FYNNEI. This CDR3 has 15 amino acids. The V gene lost 5 bases and the J gene lost 1 base, with 15 bases spanning the gap. CDR3 coding DNA: TGTGCCAGCAGTAGGGTAGTGGAGGTTTCCTACGAGCAGTACTTC. It translates to CASSRVVEVSYEQYF.

V and J are TRBV27 and TRBJ2-5; TRBD2 matches 10 bases. The trim removed 5 bases at V and 1 base at J, leaving 7 bases unmatched. The V gene's germline CDR1 is MNHEY and CDR2 SMNVEV (reference sequence). The CDR3 extends over 16 amino acids. CDR3 nucleotide sequence: TGTGCCAGCAGTCCAAATAGCGGGAGGACCCAAGAGACCCAGTACTTC. Amino acid sequence: CASSPNSGRTQETQYF.

As for this clonotype: This may be a read error, as it is one base from a much larger clone. V and J are TRBV20-1 and TRBJ2-6; possible D gene TRBD1, 6 bases. V lost 5 bases and J lost 0, with 20 bases in between. Looked up from germline, CDR1 is DFQATT and CDR2 is SNEGSKA (reference sequence). The CDR3 loop spans 18 amino acids. CDR3 in amino acids: CSAQGTGQTFSGANVLTF. For the CDR3, the DNA is TGCAGTGCTCAGGGTACCGGACAGACGTTCTCTGGGGCCAACGTCCTGACTTTC.

Only a few counts were recorded for this clonotype. V is TRBV12-3 or TRBV12-4 and J is TRBJ1-2; unclear D gene. With 4 bases removed from V and 6 bases from J, the gap between germline ends came to 15 bases. The length of the CDR3 is 14 residues. Here the CDR3 reads CASSSPQDRNGYTF. In nucleotides, the CDR3 is TGTGCCAGCAGTTCGCCGCAGGATCGTAATGGCTACACCTTC.

This sequence joins TRBV2 and TRBJ2-3, with D perhaps TRBD2 (6 bases). Germline lookup yields CDR1 SNHLY and CDR2 FYNNEI. Between the trimmed V and J ends, which lost 6 bases and 2 bases, there was a span of 12 bases. The CDR3 has 14 residues. The CDR3 is CASRSLADTDTQYF. In DNA, the CDR3 is TGTGCCAGCAGATCATTAGCGGACACAGATACGCAGTATTTT.

This chain links TRBV12-3 or TRBV12-4 with TRBJ1-2; TRBD1 agrees at 8 bases. This CDR3 comprises 15 residues. The ends lost 5 bases at V and 7 bases at J; junction bases unmatched: 12. The CDR3 protein is CASSTRTGLRRGYTF. DNA of the CDR3: TGTGCCAGCAGTACTCGGACAGGGCTAAGGCGTGGCTACACCTTC.

The rearrangement uses TRBV10-3 and TRBJ2-1, with D hard to call. This CDR3 region has 13 residues. CDR1 is ENHRY and CDR2 is SYGVKD in the germline V gene. Trimming left V 10 bases short and J 5 bases short, with 15 bases between. The CDR3 DNA follows: TGTGCCACACAAGGGCCAGCAAACAATGAGCAGTTCTTC. Its translation is CATQGPANNEQFF.

The rearrangement links TRBV12-3 or TRBV12-4 to TRBJ2-3; 15 bases map to TRBD2. The J segment lost 4 bases and the V segment lost 6 bases, leaving 5 bases of the junction unmatched. The CDR3 spans 16 residues. The CDR3 reads CASSQGLAGGADTQYF. The CDR3 DNA is TGTGCCAGCAGCCAGGGACTAGCGGGAGGAGCAGATACGCAGTATTTT.

This clonotype was counted a few times. The chain links TRBV7-9 to TRBJ2-7; D possibly corresponds to TRBD2 (5 bases). The germline CDR1 and CDR2 sequences are SEHNR and FQNEAQ (reference sequence). CDR3 length: 13 amino acids. V shed 0 bases and J shed 6 bases, with 9 bases lying between them. The CDR3 region has the DNA TGTGCCAGCAGCTTAGCGGAGGTCGGCGAGCAGTACTTC. The encoded protein is CASSLAEVGEQYF.

The chain couples TRBV20-1 to TRBJ1-5; a weak D match, TRBD1 (6 bases). Germline lookup yields CDR1 DFQATT and CDR2 SNEGSKA (reference sequence). Trimming cost V 5 bases and J 4 bases, with 18 bases left between them. This CDR3 spans 15 amino acids. The CDR3 bases are TGCAGTGCTCCGCTTTCAGGGGACCTAAATCAGCCCCAGCATTTT. It yields the protein CSAPLSGDLNQPQHF.

The V and J genes are TRBV4-1 and TRBJ2-1, with 9 bases fitting TRBD2. CDR1 MGHRA and CDR2 YSYEKL come from the germline V gene. The ends lost 0 bases at V and 6 bases at J; junction bases unmatched: 6. The CDR3 is made up of 16 amino acids. CDR3 region: CASSQDSAGGINEQFF. The CDR3 nucleotides are TGCGCCAGCAGCCAAGATTCAGCGGGAGGTATCAATGAGCAGTTCTTC.

The chain has TRBV5-1 and TRBJ2-3; D is uncertain. Trimming took 2 bases from V and 6 from J, leaving 16 bases between them. CDR1 SGHRS and CDR2 YFSETQ come from the germline V gene. The CDR3 has 15 amino acids. The CDR3 reads CASSLRDVTRDTQYF. DNA of the CDR3: TGCGCCAGCAGCTTAAGGGATGTTACGCGGGATACGCAGTATTTT.

The rearrangement links TRBV28 to TRBJ2-1, with D possibly TRBD1 on 6 matching bases. V shed 4 bases and J shed 0 bases, with 13 bases lying between them. This CDR3 comprises 16 residues. CDR1 and CDR2 (germline): MDHEN, SYDVKM. The CDR3 nucleotides are TGTGCCAGCAGTTCCATAGGGGGTAGCTCCTACAATGAGCAGTTCTTC. Encoded protein: CASSSIGGSSYNEQFF.

The rearrangement uses TRBV7-9 and TRBJ1-2; no definite D call. CDR3 length: 13 residues. Trimming pared 3 bases from V and 5 bases from J, leaving 10 bases between. Germline CDR1 and CDR2: SEHNR and FQNEAQ (reference sequence). CDR3 bases: TGTGCCAGCAGCTTCGGGCGGATATATGGCTACACCTTC. This sequence encodes CASSFGRIYGYTF.

To note about this clonotype: Mismatch with germline at one junction end may stem from a read error. V usage is TRBV6-6 and J usage is TRBJ1-4; tentative D call: TRBD1 (5 bases). CDR3 length: 17 amino acids. The germline V gene encodes CDR1 MNHNY and CDR2 SVGAGI (reference sequence). The CDR3 DNA is TGTGCCAGTAGTTACTCCGGGGACCCCCGGACTAATGAAAAACTGTTTTTT. Translated, it gives CASSYSGDPRTNEKLFF.

This clonotype came up a few times. The chain combines TRBV19 with TRBJ2-7; 10 bases are a match to TRBD1. CDR1 and CDR2 from the germline V gene are LNHDA and SQIVND (reference sequence). The CDR3 totals 14 residues. J gave up 7 bases and V 10 bases, and 13 bases lay outside the gene matches. This CDR3 is CATNRDRGSGEQYF. The DNA for the CDR3 is TGTGCCACCAACCGGGACAGGGGTTCTGGGGAGCAGTACTTC.

The gene calls are TRBV2 and TRBJ2-1, with D uncertain. This CDR3 region has 14 residues. CDR1 and CDR2 from the germline V gene are SNHLY and FYNNEI. V was cut by 6 bases and J by 0 bases, with 9 bases left in between. CDR3 DNA sequence: TGTGCCAGCAGCCGGATAAGCTCCTACAATGAGCAGTTCTTC. This gives the protein CASSRISSYNEQFF.

The gene calls are TRBV28 and TRBJ2-5, with D possibly TRBD1 on 6 matching bases. CDR3 length equals 13 residues. With 8 bases removed from V and 2 bases from J, the gap between germline ends came to 12 bases. Germline V gene lookup returns CDR1 MDHEN and CDR2 SYDVKM. CDR3 sequence (DNA): TGTGCCAGCCACGCAGGGGCGCAAGAGACCCAGTACTTC. Translating it yields CASHAGAQETQYF.